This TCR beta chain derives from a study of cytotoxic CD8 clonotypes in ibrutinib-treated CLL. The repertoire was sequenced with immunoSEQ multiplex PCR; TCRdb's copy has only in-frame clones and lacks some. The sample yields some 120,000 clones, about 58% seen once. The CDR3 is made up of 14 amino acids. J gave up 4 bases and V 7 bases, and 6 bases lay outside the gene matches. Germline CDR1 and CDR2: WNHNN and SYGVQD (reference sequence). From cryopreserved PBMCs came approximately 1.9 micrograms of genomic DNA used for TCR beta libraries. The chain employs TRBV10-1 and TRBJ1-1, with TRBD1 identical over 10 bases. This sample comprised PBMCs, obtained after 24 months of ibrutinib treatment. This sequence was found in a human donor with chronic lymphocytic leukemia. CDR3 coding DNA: TGCGCCAGCAAAAGGGACAGGGGTGGCACTGAAGCTTTCTTT. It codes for CASKRDRGGTEAFF.